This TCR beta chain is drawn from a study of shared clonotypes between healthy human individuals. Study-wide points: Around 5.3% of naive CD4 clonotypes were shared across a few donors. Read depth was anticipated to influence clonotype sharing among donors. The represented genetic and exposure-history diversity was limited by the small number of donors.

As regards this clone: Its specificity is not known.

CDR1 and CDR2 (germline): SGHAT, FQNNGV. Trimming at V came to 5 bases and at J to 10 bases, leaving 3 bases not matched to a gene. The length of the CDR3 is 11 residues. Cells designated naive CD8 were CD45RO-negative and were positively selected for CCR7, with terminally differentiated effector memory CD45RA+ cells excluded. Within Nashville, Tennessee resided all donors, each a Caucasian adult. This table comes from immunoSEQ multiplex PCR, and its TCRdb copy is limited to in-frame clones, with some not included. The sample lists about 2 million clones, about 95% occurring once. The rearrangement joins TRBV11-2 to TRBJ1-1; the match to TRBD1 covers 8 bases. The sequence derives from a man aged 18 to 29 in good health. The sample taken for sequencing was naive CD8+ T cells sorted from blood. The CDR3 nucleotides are TGTGCCAGCAGCACAGGGGGATTAGCTTTCTTT. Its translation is CASSTGGLAFF.